This section outlines one TCR beta chain sequence together with its context. Its specificity is unknown. Some clones are missing from TCRdb's copy, which holds only in-frame ones; the method was immunoSEQ multiplex PCR. The sample carries about 61,000 clones, more than 80% recorded once. The germline V gene has CDR1 SGDLS and CDR2 YYNGEE. Trimming removed 0 bases from V and 1 base from J, with 10 bases in between. The CDR3 runs to 15 residues. The data stem from a study of OX40 agonist ivuxolimab in advanced cancers. Study-level background: One hepatocellular carcinoma and a couple of cutaneous melanoma patients partially responded.

Drawing of blood for sampling happened at baseline, at cycle 4 day 1, and at cycle 7 day 1. Study-wide findings and caveats: Some nonresponders likewise displayed low normalized T-cell clonal expansion. At 0.1 to 3.0 mg/kg and by week 6, clonal expansion occurred in CD4+ and CD8+ blood T cells.

The clonotype originates from an adult with an advanced solid tumor such as melanoma, head and neck, liver or kidney cancer. This sample comprised CD4+ or CD8+ T cells sorted from blood, obtained in a trial of the OX40 agonist ivuxolimab. The rearrangement uses TRBV9 and TRBJ2-5; D gene ambiguous. This CDR3 is CASSVDLQSQETQYF. CDR3 DNA: TGTGCCAGCAGCGTAGACTTACAGTCCCAAGAGACCCAGTACTTC.